This T cell receptor beta chain was observed in a study of T cell repertoires in cytomegalovirus infection. Study summary: Indications came from public TCR beta signatures; they pointed to CMV infection and to a matching HLA type. Broader study findings: The ex vivo response was dominated by HLA-C-restricted CMV-specific TCR beta clonotypes.

With respect to this clonotype: What it binds is not known.

TCRdb ran MiXCR on the reads and lists one entry per CDR3 protein. The sample lists more than 400,000 distinct CDR3 sequences; roughly 29% were seen once. The junction had 4 bases not matched to a gene; V was cut back by 0 bases and J by 2 bases. This CDR3 has 16 amino acids. Germline V gene sequence: CDR1 SGDLS, CDR2 YYNGEE. V gene TRBV9 combines with J gene TRBJ2-1; the match to TRBD2 covers 8 bases. Sequencing was performed on PBMCs. The TCR was taken from a human donor in good health (CMV status not recorded). Some clones in this sample may be carry-over from other donors' samples. The CDR3 is CASSVEQAGAYNEQFF. The CDR3 DNA reads as TGTGCCAGCAGCGTAGAACAAGCGGGGGCCTACAATGAGCAGTTCTTC.